This TCR beta chain emerged from a study of blood T cell repertoires in COVID-19. The CDR3 totals 14 residues. Germline V lookup: CDR1 LNHDA, CDR2 SQIVND (reference sequence). The germline V and J ends were trimmed by 4 bases and 5 bases, with 14 bases remaining between them. Using immunoSEQ multiplex PCR, the repertoire was profiled, and TCRdb retains in-frame clones only, with some absent. The sample contains around 130,000 clones, 84% of which appear only once. The rearrangement links TRBV19 to TRBJ1-1; D is unclear. Sequenced material: peripheral blood. This sequence originates from a young man with COVID-19, enrolled during active disease. The CDR3 here is CASSTKGGGTEAFF. The DNA for the CDR3 is TGTGCCAGTAGTACGAAGGGAGGTGGTACTGAAGCTTTCTTT. The full variable domain, completed using reference TRBV19 and TRBJ1-1, is DGGITQSPKYLFRKEGQNVTLSCEQNLNHDAMYWYRQDPGQGLRLIYYSQIVNDFQKGDIAEGYSVSREKKESFPLTVTSAQKNPTAFYLCASSTKGGGTEAFFGQGTRLTVV.